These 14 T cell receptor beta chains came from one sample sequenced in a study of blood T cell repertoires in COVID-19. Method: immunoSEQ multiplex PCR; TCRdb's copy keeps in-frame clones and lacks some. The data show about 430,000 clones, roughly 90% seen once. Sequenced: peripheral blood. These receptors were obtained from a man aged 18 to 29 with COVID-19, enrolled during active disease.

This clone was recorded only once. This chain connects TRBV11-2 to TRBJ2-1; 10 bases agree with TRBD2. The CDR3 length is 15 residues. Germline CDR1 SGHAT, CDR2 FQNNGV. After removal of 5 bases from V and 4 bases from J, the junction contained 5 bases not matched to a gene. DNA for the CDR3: TGTGCCAGCAGCCAGCAGCGGGGGGGATACAATGAGCAGTTCTTC. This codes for CASSQQRGGYNEQFF.

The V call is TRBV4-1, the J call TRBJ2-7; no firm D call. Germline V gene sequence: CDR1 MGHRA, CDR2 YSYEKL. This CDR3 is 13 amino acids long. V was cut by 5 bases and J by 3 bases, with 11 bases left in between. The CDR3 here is CASSSSVGYEQYF. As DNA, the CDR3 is TGCGCCAGCAGCTCCTCGGTTGGCTACGAGCAGTACTTC.

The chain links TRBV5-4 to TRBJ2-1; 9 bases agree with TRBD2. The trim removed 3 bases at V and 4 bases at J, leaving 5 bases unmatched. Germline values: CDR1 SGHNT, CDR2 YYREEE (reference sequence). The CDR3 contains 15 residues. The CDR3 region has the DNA TGTGCCAGCAGCTACGGACTAGCGACTTACAATGAGCAGTTCTTC. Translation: CASSYGLATYNEQFF.

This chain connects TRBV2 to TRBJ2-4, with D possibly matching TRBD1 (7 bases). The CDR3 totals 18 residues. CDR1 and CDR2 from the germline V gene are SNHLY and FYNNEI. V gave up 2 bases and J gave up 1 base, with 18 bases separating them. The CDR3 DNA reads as TGTGCCAGCAGTGAATACTGGACAGGAGGGACGGCCAAAAACATTCAGTACTTC. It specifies CASSEYWTGGTAKNIQYF.

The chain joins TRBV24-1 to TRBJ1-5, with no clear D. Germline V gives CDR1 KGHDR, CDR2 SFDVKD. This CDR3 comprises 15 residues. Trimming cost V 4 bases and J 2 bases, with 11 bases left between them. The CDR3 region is CATSDGGSGNQPQHF. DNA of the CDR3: TGTGCCACCAGTGACGGAGGTAGTGGCAATCAGCCCCAGCATTTT.

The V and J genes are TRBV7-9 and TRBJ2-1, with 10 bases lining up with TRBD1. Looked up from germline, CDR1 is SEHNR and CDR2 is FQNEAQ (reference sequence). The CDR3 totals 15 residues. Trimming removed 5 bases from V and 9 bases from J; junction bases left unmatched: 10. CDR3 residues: CASSPSGQGISEQFF. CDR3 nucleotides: TGTGCCAGCAGCCCTTCGGGACAGGGGATAAGTGAGCAGTTCTTC.

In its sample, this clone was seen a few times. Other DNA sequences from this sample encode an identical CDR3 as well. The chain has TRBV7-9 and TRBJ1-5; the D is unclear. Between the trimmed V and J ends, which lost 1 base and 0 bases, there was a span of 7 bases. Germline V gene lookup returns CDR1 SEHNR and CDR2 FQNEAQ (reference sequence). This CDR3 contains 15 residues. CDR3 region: CASSLGGYSNQPQHF. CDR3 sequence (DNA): TGTGCCAGCAGCTTAGGAGGATATAGCAATCAGCCCCAGCATTTT.

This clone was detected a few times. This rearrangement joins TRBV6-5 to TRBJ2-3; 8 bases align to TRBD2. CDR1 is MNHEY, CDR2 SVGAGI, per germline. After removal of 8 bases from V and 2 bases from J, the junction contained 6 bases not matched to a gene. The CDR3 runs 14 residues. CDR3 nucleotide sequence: TGTGCCAGCCTACTAGCGGACCTCACAGATACGCAGTATTTT. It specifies CASLLADLTDTQYF.

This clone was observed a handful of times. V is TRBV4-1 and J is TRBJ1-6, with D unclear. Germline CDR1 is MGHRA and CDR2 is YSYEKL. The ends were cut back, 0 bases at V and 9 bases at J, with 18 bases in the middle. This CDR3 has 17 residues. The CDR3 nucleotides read TGCGCCAGCAGCCAAGAAGAGGTTAGGAGGGAGGGTTCACCCCTCCACTTT. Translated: CASSQEEVRREGSPLHF.

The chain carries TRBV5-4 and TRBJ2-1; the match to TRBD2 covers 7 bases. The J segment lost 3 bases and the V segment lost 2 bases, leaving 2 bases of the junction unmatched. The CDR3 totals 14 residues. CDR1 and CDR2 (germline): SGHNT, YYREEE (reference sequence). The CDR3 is CASSFRGSYNEQFF. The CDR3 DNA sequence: TGTGCCAGCAGCTTTCGCGGGAGCTACAATGAGCAGTTCTTC.

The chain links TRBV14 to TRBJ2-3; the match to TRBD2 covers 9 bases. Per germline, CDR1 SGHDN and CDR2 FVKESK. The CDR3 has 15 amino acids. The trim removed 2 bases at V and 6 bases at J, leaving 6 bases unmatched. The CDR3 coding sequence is TGTGCCAGCAGCCAACGGTCGGGACTAGCTGATACGCAGTATTTT. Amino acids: CASSQRSGLADTQYF.

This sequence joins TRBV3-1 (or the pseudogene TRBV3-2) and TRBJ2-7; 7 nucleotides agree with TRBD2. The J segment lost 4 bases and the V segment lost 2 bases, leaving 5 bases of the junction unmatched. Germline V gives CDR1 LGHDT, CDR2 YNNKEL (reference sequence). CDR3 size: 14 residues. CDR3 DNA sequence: TGTGCCAGCAGCCAATCCCGGACTAGTTACGAGCAGTACTTC. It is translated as CASSQSRTSYEQYF.

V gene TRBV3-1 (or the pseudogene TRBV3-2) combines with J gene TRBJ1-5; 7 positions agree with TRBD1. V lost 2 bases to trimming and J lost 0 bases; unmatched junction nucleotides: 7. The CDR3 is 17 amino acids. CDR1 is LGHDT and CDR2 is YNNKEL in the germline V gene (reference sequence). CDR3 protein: CASSQRGTAHSNQPQHF. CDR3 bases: TGTGCCAGCAGCCAAAGAGGGACAGCTCATAGCAATCAGCCCCAGCATTTT.

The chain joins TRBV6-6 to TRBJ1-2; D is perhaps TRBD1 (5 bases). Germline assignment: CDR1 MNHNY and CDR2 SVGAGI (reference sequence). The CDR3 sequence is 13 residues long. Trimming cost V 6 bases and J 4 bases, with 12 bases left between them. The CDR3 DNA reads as TGTGCCAGCAGATCTAGGGGATCCTATGGCTACACCTTC. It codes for CASRSRGSYGYTF.